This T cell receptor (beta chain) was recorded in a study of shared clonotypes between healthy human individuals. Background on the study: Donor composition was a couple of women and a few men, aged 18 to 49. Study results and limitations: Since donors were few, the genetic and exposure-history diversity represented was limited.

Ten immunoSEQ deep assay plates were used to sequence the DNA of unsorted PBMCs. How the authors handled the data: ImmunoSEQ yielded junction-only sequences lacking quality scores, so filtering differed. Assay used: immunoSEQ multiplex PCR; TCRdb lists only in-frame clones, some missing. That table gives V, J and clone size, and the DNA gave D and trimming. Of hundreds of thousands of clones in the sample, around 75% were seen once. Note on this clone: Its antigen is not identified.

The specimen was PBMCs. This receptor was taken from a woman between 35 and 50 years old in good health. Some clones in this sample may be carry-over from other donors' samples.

Here the CDR3 DNA reads TGTGCCAGCAGCCGCCGGGGACGGGCCTCCGAGCAGTACTTC. It translates to CASSRRGRASEQYF. This chain uses TRBV7-2 with TRBJ2-7; D could derive from TRBD1 or TRBD2 (5 bases each). The CDR3 has 14 residues. V was shortened by 5 bases and J by 6 bases, with 17 bases between the two germline ends. The V gene's germline CDR1 is SGHTA and CDR2 FQGNSA.